The following is a T cell receptor beta chain sequence with its context. Its specificity is not known. The sample comes from a study of graft-versus-host responses after intestinal transplantation. Study results and limitations: The study associated peak circulating GvH clone levels with early post-transplant HvG declines.

Sequenced by immunoSEQ multiplex PCR; TCRdb stores in-frame clones only, minus some. The profile shows tens of thousands of clones, about 95% of them singletons. The germline CDR1 and CDR2 sequences are SGHRS and YFSETQ. The CDR3 runs to 15 residues. Trimming took off 3 bases at V and 1 base at J, with 13 bases between the two ends. The chain is built from TRBV5-1 and TRBJ1-1; no reliable D call. The sequence derives from a human patient who received an intestinal transplant, so some T cells may come from the graft donor. The sample in question was PBMCs, obtained 335 days after intestinal transplant. In nucleotides, the CDR3 is TGCGCCAGCAGCTCCCCGGACGGATGGAACACTGAAGCTTTCTTT. It encodes CASSSPDGWNTEAFF. The full variable domain, rest sourced from reference TRBV5-1 and TRBJ1-1, is KAGVTQTPRYLIKTRGQQVTLSCSPISGHRSVSWYQQTPGQGLQFLFEYFSETQRNKGNFPGRFSGRQFSNSRSEMNVSTLELGDSALYLCASSSPDGWNTEAFFGQGTRLTVV.